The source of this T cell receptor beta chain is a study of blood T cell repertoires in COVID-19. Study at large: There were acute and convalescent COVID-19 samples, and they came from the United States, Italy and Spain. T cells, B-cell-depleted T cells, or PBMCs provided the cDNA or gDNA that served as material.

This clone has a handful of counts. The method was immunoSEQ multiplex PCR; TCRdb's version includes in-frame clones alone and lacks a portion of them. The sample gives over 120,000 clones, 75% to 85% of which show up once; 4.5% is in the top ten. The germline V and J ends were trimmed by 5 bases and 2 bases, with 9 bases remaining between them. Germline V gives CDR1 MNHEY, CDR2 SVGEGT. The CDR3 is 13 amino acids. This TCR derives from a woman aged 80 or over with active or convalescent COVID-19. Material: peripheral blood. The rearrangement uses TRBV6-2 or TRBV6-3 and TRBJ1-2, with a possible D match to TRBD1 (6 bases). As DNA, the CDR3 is TGTGCCAGCAGTCGAACAGGGAACTATGGCTACACCTTC. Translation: CASSRTGNYGYTF.